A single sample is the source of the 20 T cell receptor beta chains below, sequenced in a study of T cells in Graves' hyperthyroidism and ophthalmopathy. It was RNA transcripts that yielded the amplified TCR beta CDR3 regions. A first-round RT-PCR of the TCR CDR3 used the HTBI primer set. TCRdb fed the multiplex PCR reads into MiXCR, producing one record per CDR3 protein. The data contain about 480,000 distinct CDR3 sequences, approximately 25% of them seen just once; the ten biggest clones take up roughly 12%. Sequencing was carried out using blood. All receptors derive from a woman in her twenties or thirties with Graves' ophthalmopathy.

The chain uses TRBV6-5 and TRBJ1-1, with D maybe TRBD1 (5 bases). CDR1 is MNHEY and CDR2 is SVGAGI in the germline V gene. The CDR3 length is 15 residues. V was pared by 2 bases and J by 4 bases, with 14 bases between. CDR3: CASSYQGGGGTEAFF. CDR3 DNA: TGTGCCAGCAGTTACCAGGGAGGTGGAGGCACTGAAGCTTTCTTT.

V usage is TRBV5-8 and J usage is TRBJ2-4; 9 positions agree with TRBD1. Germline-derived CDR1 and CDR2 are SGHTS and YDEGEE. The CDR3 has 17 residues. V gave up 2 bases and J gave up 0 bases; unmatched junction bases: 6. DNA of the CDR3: TGTGCCAGCAGCTTCGGACAGGGGAATCTAGCCAAAAACATTCAGTACTTC. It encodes CASSFGQGNLAKNIQYF.

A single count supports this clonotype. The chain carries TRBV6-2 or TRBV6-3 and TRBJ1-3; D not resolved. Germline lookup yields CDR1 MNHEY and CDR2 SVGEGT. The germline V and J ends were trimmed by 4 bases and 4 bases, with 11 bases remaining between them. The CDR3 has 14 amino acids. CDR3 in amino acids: CASSSKVAGNTIYF. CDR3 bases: TGTGCCAGCAGTTCAAAGGTGGCAGGAAACACCATATATTTT.

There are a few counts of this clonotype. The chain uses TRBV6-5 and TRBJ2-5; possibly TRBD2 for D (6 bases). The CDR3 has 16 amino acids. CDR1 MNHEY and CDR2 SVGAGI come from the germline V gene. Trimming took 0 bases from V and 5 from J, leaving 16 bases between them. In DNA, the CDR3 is TGTGCCAGCAGTTACTCGACTCTAGCGTTGGCGGAGACCCAGTACTTC. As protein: CASSYSTLALAETQYF.

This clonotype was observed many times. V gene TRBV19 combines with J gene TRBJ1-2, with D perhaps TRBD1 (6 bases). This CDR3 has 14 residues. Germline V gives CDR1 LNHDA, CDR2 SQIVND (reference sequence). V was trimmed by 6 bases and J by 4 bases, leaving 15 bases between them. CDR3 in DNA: TGTGCCAGTAGAACCTCACAGGGCCCCTATGGCTACACCTTC. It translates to CASRTSQGPYGYTF.

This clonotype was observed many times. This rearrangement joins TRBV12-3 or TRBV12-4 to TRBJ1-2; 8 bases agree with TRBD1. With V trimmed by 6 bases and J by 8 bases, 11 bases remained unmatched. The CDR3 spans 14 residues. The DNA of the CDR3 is TGTGCCAGCAGATCGGACAGGGTGGGCGGCGGCTACACCTTC. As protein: CASRSDRVGGGYTF.

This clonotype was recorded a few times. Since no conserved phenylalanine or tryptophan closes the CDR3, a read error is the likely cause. CDR3 region: CASSPGRMNTEAFY. The CDR3 region has the DNA TGTGCCAGCAGCCCGGGTAGAATGAACACTGAAGCTTTCTAT. The chain employs TRBV7-6 and TRBJ1-1; no clear D gene. CDR1 and CDR2 (germline): SGHVS, FNYEAQ. V shed 5 bases and J shed 0 bases, with 10 bases lying between them. This CDR3 spans 14 amino acids.

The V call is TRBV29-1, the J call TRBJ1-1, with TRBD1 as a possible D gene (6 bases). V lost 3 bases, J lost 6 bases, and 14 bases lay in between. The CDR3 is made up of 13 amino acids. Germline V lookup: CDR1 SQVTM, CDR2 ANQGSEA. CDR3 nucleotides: TGCAGCGTTGACAGGGGTGGTTTGTCTGAAGCTTTCTTT. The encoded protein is CSVDRGGLSEAFF. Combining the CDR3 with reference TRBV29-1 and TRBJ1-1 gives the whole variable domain SAVISQKPSRDICQRGTSLTIQCQVDSQVTMMFWYRQQPGQSLTLIATANQGSEATYESGFVIDKFPISRPNLTFSTLTVSNMSPEDSSIYLCSVDRGGLSEAFFGQGTRLTVV.

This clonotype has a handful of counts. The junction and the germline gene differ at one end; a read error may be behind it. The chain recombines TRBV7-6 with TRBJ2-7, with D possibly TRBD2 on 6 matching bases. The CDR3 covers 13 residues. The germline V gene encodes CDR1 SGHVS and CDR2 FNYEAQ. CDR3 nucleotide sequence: TGTGCCAGCAGCCAAGGGGAGGTTTACGAGCAGAACTTC. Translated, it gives CASSQGEVYEQNF.

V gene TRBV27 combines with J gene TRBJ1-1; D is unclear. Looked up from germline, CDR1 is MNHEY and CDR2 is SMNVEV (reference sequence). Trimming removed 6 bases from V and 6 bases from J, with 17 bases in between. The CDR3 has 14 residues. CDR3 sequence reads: CASSSRHLRAEAFF. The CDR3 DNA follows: TGTGCCAGCAGCTCCAGACACTTGAGGGCTGAAGCTTTCTTT.

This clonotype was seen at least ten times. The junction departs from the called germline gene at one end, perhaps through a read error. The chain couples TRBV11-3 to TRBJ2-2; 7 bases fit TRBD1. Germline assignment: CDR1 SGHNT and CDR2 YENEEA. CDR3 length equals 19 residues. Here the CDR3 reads CASSIDRDVLPLHTGELFF. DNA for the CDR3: TGTGCCAGCAGCATAGACAGGGACGTACTTCCCTTACACACCGGGGAGCTGTTTTTT.

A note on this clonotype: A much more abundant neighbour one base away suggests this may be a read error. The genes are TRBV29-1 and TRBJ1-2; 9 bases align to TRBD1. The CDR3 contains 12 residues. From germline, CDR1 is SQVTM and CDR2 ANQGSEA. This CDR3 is CCATTGGDGYTF. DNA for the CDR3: TGCTGCGCTACTACAGGGGGCGATGGCTACACCTTC.

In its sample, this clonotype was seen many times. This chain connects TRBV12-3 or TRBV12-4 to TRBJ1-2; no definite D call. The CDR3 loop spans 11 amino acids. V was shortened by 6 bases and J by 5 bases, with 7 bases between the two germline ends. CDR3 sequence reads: CASRAQYGYTF. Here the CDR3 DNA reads TGTGCCAGCAGGGCCCAATATGGCTACACCTTC.

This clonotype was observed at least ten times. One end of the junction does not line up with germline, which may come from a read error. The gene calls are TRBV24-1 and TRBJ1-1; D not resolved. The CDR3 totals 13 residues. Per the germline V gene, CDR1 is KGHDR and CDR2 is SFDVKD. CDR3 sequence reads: CAISAGRNTEAFF. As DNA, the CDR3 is TGTGCCATCAGTGCCGGGCGGAACACTGAAGCTTTCTTT.

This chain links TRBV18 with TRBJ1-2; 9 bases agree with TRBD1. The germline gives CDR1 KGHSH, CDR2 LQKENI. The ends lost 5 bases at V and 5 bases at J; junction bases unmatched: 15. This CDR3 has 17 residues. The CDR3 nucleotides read TGTGCCAGCTCAGAGGGACAGGGTTACGGACCGGATTATGGCTACACCTTC. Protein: CASSEGQGYGPDYGYTF.

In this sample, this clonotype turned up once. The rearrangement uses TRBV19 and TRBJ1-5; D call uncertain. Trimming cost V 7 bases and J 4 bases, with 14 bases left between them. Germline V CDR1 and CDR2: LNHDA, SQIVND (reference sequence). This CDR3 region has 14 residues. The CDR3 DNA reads TGTGCCAGTAAATCAACCAACCCAAATCAGCCCCAGCATTTT. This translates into CASKSTNPNQPQHF.

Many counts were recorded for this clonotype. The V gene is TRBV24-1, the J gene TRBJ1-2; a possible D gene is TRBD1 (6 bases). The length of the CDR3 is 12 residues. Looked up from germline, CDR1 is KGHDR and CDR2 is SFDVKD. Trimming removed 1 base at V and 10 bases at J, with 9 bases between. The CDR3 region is CATSDFRDNYTF. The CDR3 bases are TGTGCCACCAGTGATTTCCGGGACAACTACACCTTC.

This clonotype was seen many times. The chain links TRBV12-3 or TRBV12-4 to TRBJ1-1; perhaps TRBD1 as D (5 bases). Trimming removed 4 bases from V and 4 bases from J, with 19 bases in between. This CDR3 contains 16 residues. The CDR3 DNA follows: TGTGCCAGCAGTTGGGGCGGTGGGGGATTCGGCACTGAAGCTTTCTTT. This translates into CASSWGGGGFGTEAFF.

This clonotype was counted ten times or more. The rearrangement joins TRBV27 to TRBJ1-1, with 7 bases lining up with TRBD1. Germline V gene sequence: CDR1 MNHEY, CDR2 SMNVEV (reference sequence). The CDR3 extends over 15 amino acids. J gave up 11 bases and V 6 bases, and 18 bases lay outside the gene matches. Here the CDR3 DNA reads TGTGCCAGCAGATACAGCTCGGACAGGACTAGGATGGCTTTCTTT. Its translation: CASRYSSDRTRMAFF.

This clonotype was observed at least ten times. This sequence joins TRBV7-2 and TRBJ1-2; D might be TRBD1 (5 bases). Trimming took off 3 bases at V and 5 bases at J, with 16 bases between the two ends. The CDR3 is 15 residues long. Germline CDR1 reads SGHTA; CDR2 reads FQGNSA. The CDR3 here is CASSFDLGTEYGYTF. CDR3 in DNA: TGTGCCAGCAGCTTTGACCTGGGGACTGAATATGGCTACACCTTC.